The 6 T cell receptor beta chains below were found in one sample sequenced in a study of cytomegalovirus exposure and HLA in healthy donors. Use of 60 Vbeta and 13 Jbeta primers characterized the PCR. Method: immunoSEQ multiplex PCR; TCRdb's copy keeps in-frame clones and lacks some. The sample holds 200,000 to 250,000 clones; 85% to 90% are singletons and the top ten take over 1%. Sequences were obtained from PBMCs. Source of these receptors: a human donor in good health.

About this clone: An end of the junction differs from the germline gene, which may be a read error. The V call is TRBV7-7, the J call TRBJ2-5; no firm D call. This CDR3 contains 15 residues. Germline V gene sequence: CDR1 SSHAT, CDR2 FNYEAQ (reference sequence). CDR3 loop: CASSLNSQIGETQYF. As DNA, the CDR3 is TGTGCTAGCAGCTTAAATTCCCAGATCGGGGAGACCCAGTACTTC.

The V gene is TRBV19, the J gene TRBJ2-1; 8 positions match TRBD1. J lost 2 bases, V lost 6 bases, and 3 bases had no gene match. Germline CDR1 reads LNHDA; CDR2 reads SQIVND (reference sequence). CDR3 length: 14 residues. The CDR3 DNA follows: TGTGCCAGTAGAGACAGGGGTGCCTACAATGAGCAGTTCTTC. Translated: CASRDRGAYNEQFF. Supplemented by reference TRBV19 and TRBJ2-1, the full variable domain reads DGGITQSPKYLFRKEGQNVTLSCEQNLNHDAMYWYRQDPGQGLRLIYYSQIVNDFQKGDIAEGYSVSREKKESFPLTVTSAQKNPTAFYLCASRDRGAYNEQFFGPGTRLTVL.

The chain combines TRBV10-3 with TRBJ2-5; 8 bases agree with TRBD1. Unmatched junction bases numbered 11, after V lost 6 bases and J lost 2 bases. The V gene's germline CDR1 is ENHRY and CDR2 SYGVKD. The CDR3 runs to 16 residues. This chain's CDR3 is CAIRDPQGASQETQYF. The CDR3 nucleotides read TGTGCCATCAGAGACCCGCAGGGGGCCTCACAAGAGACCCAGTACTTC.

CDR3 sequence reads: CASSISGTSGPTEQFF. CDR3 DNA sequence: TGTGCCAGTAGTATCTCAGGGACTAGCGGGCCTACGGAGCAGTTCTTC. The V and J genes are TRBV19 and TRBJ2-1; 12 nucleotides line up with TRBD2. This CDR3 is built from 16 residues. Germline V CDR1 and CDR2: LNHDA, SQIVND (reference sequence). Germline trimming cut 3 bases from V and 10 bases from J; bases unmatched to any gene: 10.

The rearrangement uses TRBV5-5 and TRBJ1-5; tentative D call: TRBD1 (5 bases). With 0 bases removed from V and 3 bases from J, the gap between germline ends came to 7 bases. The germline V gene encodes CDR1 SGHKS and CDR2 YYEKEE (reference sequence). The CDR3 runs 14 residues. CDR3 nucleotides: TGTGCCAGCAGCTTGGTGGGGCTCAATCAGCCCCAGCATTTT. Residues: CASSLVGLNQPQHF.

CDR3: CASSEPPGATQYF. The CDR3 DNA follows: TGTGCCAGCAGTGAGCCCCCGGGAGCGACGCAGTATTTT. The chain combines TRBV6-1 with TRBJ2-3; a possible D gene is TRBD2 (6 bases). V lost 3 bases and J 9 bases, leaving 13 bases between the germline ends. There are 13 residues in the CDR3. The germline V gene has CDR1 MNHNS and CDR2 SASEGT.